This is a list of T cell receptor beta chains from one sample in a study of cytomegalovirus exposure and HLA in healthy donors. Assay: immunoSEQ multiplex PCR; the TCRdb copy retains only in-frame clones and omits some. The data hold about 140,000 clones, with approximately 80% observed a single time. The sequenced sample was PBMCs. The source of these receptors is a young man in good health and CMV-seronegative. CDR3s include the opening cysteine and the closing phenylalanine or tryptophan. D genes are given only for firm matches. Clone size is shown for a subset of rows, as once, few, many or a class of expanded clone.

TRBJ1-5 | TRBV10-2 | - | - | CASSQDNSNQPQHF | TGCGCCAGCAGCCAGGACAATAGCAATCAGCCCCAGCATTTT
TRBJ2-7 | TRBV2 | TRBD1 | - | CASARQGYEQYF | TGTGCCAGCGCGAGACAGGGTTACGAGCAGTACTTC
TRBJ2-1 | TRBV5-6 | TRBD2 | - | CASSASGGPNEQFF | TGTGCCAGCAGCGCCTCGGGGGGACCCAATGAGCAGTTCTTC
TRBJ2-1 | TRBV7-9 | TRBD2 | - | CASSRLQREGYNEQFF | TGTGCCAGCAGTCGTCTACAGCGGGAGGGGTACAATGAGCAGTTCTTC
TRBJ1-4 | TRBV19 | - | - | CASRVPGGTNEKLFF | TGTGCCTCCCGGGTCCCCGGGGGAACTAATGAAAAACTGTTTTTT
TRBJ2-7 | TRBV5-1 | TRBD2 | - | CASSLLGLAVYEQYF | TGCGCCAGCAGCTTACTCGGACTAGCGGTATACGAGCAGTACTTC
TRBJ2-5 | TRBV19 | TRBD1 | - | CADWDRETQETQYF | TGTGCCGACTGGGACAGGGAGACCCAAGAGACCCAGTACTTC
TRBJ2-1 | TRBV28 | TRBD2 | few | CASSSLSGRDYNEQFF | TGTGCCAGCAGTTCGCTTAGCGGGAGGGACTACAATGAGCAGTTCTTC
TRBJ2-1 | TRBV28 | - | - | CASRTTGSNNNEQFF | TGTGCCAGCAGGACAACCGGGAGCAACAACAATGAGCAGTTCTTC
TRBJ1-5 | TRBV28 | - | once | CASTPGGPDQPQHF | TGTGCCAGCACCCCGGGGGGTCCCGATCAGCCCCAGCATTTT
TRBJ2-7 | TRBV5-4 | TRBD2 | - | CASSTPGLAGGSYEQYF | TGTGCCAGCAGCACTCCGGGACTAGCGGGAGGATCCTACGAGCAGTACTTC
TRBJ2-3 | TRBV6-1 | - | - | CASSERVGVAGTDTQYF | TGTGCCAGCAGTGAAAGGGTAGGGGTAGCGGGCACAGATACGCAGTATTTT
TRBJ2-1 | TRBV5-1 | TRBD1 | - | CASSPGDRVNEQFF | TGCGCCAGCAGCCCTGGAGACAGGGTCAATGAGCAGTTCTTC
TRBJ1-1 | TRBV28 | - | - | CASRGPSNTEAFF | TGTGCCAGCAGGGGGCCCTCGAACACTGAAGCTTTCTTT
TRBJ2-6 | TRBV28 | - | - | CASSLLIRDRNVLTF | TGTGCCAGCAGTTTATTAATCAGGGATAGAAACGTCCTGACTTTC
TRBJ2-2 | TRBV9 | - | - | CASTTNTGELFF | TGTGCCAGCACTACGAACACCGGGGAGCTGTTTTTT
TRBJ2-7 | TRBV18 | TRBD2 | - | CASSPPGGEAAEQYF | TGTGCCAGCTCACCACCGGGAGGGGAGGCGGCCGAGCAGTACTTC
TRBJ2-7 | TRBV28 | TRBD2 | - | CASSSGTSGPYEQYF | TGTGCCAGCAGTTCCGGGACTAGCGGGCCTTACGAGCAGTACTTC
TRBJ2-3 | TRBV4-3 | TRBD2 | - | CASSQGTSGRAQYF | TGCGCCAGCAGCCAAGGGACTAGCGGGAGAGCGCAGTATTTT
TRBJ2-7 | TRBV6-1 | TRBD2 | few | CASSETLAGGSYEQYF | TGTGCCAGCAGTGAAACCCTAGCGGGTGGCTCCTACGAGCAGTACTTC
TRBJ1-2 | TRBV28 | TRBD1 | - | CASSAYQDRVGGANYGYTF | TGTGCCAGCAGTGCCTACCAAGACAGGGTTGGAGGTGCTAACTATGGCTACACCTTC
TRBJ2-7 | TRBV6-5 | - | - | CASSWSSGEQYF | TGTGCCAGCAGTTGGTCCTCGGGGGAGCAGTACTTC
TRBJ2-2 | TRBV19 | - | - | CASIDRTGELFF | TGTGCCAGTATAGATCGGACCGGGGAGCTGTTTTTT
TRBJ2-3 | TRBV27 | - | - | CASSPSAGLLDTQYF | TGTGCCAGCAGTCCTTCCGCCGGTCTGTTAGATACGCAGTATTTT
TRBJ2-5 | TRBV19 | TRBD2 | - | CASSPSLAGGRETQYF | TGTGCCAGTAGTCCATCCCTGGCGGGAGGACGAGAGACCCAGTACTTC
TRBJ1-1 | TRBV30 | - | - | CAWSVKLMVSVAFF | TGTGCCTGGAGTGTAAAGCTTATGGTATCGGTGGCTTTCTTT
TRBJ1-3 | TRBV6-5 | TRBD1 | - | CASSYSADRAGNTIYF | TGTGCCAGCAGTTACTCGGCTGACAGGGCTGGAAACACCATATATTTT
TRBJ1-1 | TRBV6-6 | - | few | CASSYRGAYPNTEAFF | TGTGCCAGCAGTTACCGGGGGGCCTATCCGAACACTGAAGCTTTCTTT
TRBJ2-7 | TRBV28 | - | few | CASNNRAYEQYF | TGTGCCAGCAATAACAGGGCCTACGAGCAGTACTTC
TRBJ2-6 | TRBV27 | - | once | CASSFGIAAYSGANVLTF | TGTGCCAGCAGTTTTGGAATAGCGGCATACTCTGGGGCCAACGTCCTGACTTTC
TRBJ2-3 | TRBV7-9 | - | - | CASSSKGTADTQYF | TGTGCCAGCAGCTCCAAGGGGACTGCAGATACGCAGTATTTT
TRBJ1-1 | TRBV19 | - | once | CASSALHQGLRTTEAFF | TGTGCCAGTAGTGCCCTTCACCAGGGGCTTAGGACCACTGAAGCTTTCTTT
TRBJ1-1 | TRBV5-6 | - | - | CASSLGPGDTEAFF | TGTGCCAGCAGCTTGGGGCCGGGTGACACTGAAGCTTTCTTT
TRBJ2-7 | TRBV18 | TRBD1 | once | CASSRGTGEGGSYEQYF | TGTGCCAGCTCCCGGGGGACAGGGGAAGGAGGAAGCTACGAGCAGTACTTC
TRBJ1-1 | TRBV21-1 | - | - | CASSEGSVLF | TGTGCCAGCAGCGAAGGATCGGTCCTCTTT
TRBJ2-7 | TRBV18 | TRBD1 | - | CASSLVGTGGGYEQYF | TGTGCCAGCTCTCTTGTCGGGACAGGGGGAGGCTACGAGCAGTACTTC
TRBJ1-1 | TRBV7-9 | TRBD1 | - | CASSFPGGKTTEAFF | TGTGCCAGCAGCTTCCCAGGGGGTAAGACTACTGAAGCTTTCTTT